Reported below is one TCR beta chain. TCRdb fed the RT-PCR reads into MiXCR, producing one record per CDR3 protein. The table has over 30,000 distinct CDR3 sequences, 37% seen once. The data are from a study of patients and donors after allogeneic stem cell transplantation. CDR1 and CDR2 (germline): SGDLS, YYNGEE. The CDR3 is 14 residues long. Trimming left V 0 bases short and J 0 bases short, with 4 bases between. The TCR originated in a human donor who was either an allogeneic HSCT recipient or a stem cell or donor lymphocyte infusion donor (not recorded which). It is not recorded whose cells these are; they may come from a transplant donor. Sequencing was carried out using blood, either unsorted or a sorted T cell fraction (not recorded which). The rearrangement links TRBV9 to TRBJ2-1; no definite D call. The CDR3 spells CASSVADSYNEQFF. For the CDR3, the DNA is TGTGCCAGCAGCGTAGCGGACTCCTACAATGAGCAGTTCTTC.